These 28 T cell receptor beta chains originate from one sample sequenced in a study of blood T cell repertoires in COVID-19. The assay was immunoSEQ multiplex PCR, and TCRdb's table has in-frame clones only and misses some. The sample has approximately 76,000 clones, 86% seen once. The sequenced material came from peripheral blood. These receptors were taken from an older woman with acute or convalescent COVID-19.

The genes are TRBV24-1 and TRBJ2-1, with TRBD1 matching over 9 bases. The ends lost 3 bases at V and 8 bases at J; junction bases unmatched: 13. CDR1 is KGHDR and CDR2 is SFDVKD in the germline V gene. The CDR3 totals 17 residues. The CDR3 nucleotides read TGTGCCACCAGTGATCCAACCGGGACAGGGTCCCCCCATGAGCAGTTCTTC. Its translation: CATSDPTGTGSPHEQFF.

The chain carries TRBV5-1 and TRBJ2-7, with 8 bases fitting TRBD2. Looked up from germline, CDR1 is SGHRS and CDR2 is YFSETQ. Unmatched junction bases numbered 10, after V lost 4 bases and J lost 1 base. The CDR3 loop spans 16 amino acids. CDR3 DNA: TGCGCCAGCAGCGCAAGCGGGAGAGGGAGGTCCTACGAGCAGTACTTC. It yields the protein CASSASGRGRSYEQYF.

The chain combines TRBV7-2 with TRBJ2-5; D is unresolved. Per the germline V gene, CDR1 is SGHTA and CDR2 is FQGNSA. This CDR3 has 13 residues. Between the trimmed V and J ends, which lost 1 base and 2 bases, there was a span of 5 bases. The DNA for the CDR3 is TGTGCCAGCAGCTTAGAACGGCAAGAGACCCAGTACTTC. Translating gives CASSLERQETQYF.

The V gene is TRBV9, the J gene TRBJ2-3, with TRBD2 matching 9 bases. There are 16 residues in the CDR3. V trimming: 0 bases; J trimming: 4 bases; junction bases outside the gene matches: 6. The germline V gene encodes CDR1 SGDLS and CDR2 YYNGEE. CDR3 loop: CASSVALAGGADTQYF. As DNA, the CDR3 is TGTGCCAGCAGCGTAGCTTTGGCGGGGGGGGCAGATACGCAGTATTTT.

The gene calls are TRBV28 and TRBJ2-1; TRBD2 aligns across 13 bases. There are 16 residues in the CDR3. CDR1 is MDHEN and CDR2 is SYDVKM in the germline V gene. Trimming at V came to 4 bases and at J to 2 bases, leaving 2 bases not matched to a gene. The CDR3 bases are TGTGCCAGCAGTTCTACTAGCGGGAGGGCCTACAATGAGCAGTTCTTC. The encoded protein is CASSSTSGRAYNEQFF.

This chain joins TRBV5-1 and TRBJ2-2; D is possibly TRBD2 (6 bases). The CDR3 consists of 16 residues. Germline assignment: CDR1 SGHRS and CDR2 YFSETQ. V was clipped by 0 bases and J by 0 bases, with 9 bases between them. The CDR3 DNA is TGCGCCAGCAGCTTGGTTCCGGGGGCGAACACCGGGGAGCTGTTTTTT. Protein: CASSLVPGANTGELFF.

The CDR3 loop reads CASSPQGIAGELFF. The CDR3 DNA reads TGTGCCAGCAGCCCGCAGGGGATCGCCGGGGAGCTGTTTTTT. The J gene is TRBJ2-2, the V gene TRBV7-2, with D perhaps matching TRBD1 (6 bases). Trimming cost V 5 bases and J 6 bases, with 13 bases left between them. Germline CDR1 SGHTA, CDR2 FQGNSA. The CDR3 contains 14 residues. Using reference TRBV7-2 and TRBJ2-2 for the parts outside the CDR3, the full variable domain is GAGVSQSPSNKVTEKGKDVELRCDPISGHTALYWYRQSLGQGLEFLIYFQGNSAPDKSGLPSDRFSAERTGGSVSTLTIQRTQQEDSAVYLCASSPQGIAGELFFGEGSRLTVL.

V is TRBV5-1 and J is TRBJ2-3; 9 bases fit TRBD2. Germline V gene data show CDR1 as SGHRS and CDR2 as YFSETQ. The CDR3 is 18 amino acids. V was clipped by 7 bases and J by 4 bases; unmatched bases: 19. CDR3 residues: CASRPLGLAVEFPDTQYF. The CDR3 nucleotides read TGCGCCAGCCGACCCTTGGGACTAGCAGTTGAGTTTCCAGATACGCAGTATTTT.

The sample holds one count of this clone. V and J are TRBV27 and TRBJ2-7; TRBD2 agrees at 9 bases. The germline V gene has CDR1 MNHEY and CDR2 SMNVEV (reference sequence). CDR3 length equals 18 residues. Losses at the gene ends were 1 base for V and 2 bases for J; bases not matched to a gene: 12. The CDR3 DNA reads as TGTGCCAGCAGTTTATGGGGAGGCGGGAGGGCCTATCCCTACGAGCAGTACTTC. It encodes CASSLWGGGRAYPYEQYF.

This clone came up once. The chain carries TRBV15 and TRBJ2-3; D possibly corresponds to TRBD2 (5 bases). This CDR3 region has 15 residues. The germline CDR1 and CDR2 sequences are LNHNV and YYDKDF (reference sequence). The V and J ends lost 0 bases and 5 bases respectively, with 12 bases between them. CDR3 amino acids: CATSRDRVSVDTQYF. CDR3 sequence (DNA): TGTGCCACCAGCAGAGATAGGGTTAGCGTAGATACGCAGTATTTT.

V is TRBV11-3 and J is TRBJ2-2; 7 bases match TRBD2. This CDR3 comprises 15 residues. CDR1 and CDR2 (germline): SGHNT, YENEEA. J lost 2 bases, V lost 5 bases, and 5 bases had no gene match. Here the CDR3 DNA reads TGTGCCAGCAGCACAGAGCGGGATAACACCGGGGAGCTGTTTTTT. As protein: CASSTERDNTGELFF.

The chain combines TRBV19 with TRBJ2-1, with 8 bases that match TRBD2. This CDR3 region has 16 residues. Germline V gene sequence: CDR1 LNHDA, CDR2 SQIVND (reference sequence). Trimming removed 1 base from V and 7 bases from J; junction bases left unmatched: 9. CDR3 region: CASSIGVLAVGNEQFF. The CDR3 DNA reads TGTGCCAGTAGTATAGGGGTACTAGCGGTGGGGAATGAGCAGTTCTTC.

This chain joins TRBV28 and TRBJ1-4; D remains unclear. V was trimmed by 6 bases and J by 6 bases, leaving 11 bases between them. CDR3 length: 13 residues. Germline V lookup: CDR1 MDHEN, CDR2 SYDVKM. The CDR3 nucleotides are TGTGCCAGCAGAAGGGAGCCGGATGAAAAACTGTTTTTT. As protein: CASRREPDEKLFF.

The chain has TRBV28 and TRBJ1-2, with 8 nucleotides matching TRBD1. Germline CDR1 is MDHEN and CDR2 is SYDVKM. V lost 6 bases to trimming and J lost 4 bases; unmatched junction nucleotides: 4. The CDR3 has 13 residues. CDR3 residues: CASRTQGAYGYTF. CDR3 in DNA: TGTGCCAGCAGAACCCAGGGGGCCTATGGCTACACCTTC.

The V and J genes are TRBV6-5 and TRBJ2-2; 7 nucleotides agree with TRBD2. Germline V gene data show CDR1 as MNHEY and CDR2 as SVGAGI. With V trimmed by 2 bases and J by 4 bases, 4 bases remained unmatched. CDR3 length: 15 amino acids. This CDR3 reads CASSYGSGPTGELFF. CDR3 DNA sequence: TGTGCCAGCAGTTACGGTAGCGGGCCCACCGGGGAGCTGTTTTTT.

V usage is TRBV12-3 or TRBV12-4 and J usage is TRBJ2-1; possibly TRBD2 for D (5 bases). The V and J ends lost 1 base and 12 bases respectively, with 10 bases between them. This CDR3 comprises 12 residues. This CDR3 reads CASSLGELGQFF. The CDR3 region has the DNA TGTGCCAGCAGTTTAGGGGAGTTAGGGCAGTTCTTC.

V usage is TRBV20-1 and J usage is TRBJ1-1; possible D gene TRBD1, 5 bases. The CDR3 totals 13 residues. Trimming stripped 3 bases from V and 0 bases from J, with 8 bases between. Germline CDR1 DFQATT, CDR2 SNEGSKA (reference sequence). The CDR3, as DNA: TGCAGTGCTAGTACAGGCATGAACACTGAAGCTTTCTTT. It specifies CSASTGMNTEAFF.

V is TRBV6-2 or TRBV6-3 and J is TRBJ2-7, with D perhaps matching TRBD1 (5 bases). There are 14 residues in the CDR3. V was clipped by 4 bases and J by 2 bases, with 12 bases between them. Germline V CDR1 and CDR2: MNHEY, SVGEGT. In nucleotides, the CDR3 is TGTGCCAGCAGTTTGGGGCGAAGGACCTACGAGCAGTACTTC. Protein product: CASSLGRRTYEQYF.

The CDR3 spells CATSRDRDRVTVQYF. CDR3 in DNA: TGTGCCACCAGCAGAGATCGGGACAGGGTGACGGTGCAGTACTTC. The chain is built from TRBV15 and TRBJ2-7; 9 positions match TRBD1. This CDR3 is 15 amino acids long. In germline, CDR1 is LNHNV, CDR2 YYDKDF (reference sequence). Trimming removed 0 bases from V and 9 bases from J; junction bases left unmatched: 9.

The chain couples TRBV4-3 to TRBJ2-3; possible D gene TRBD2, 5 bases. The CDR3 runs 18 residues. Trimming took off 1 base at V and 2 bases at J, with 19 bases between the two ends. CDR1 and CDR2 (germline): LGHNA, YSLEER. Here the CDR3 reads CASSQGVRSGSNTDTQYF. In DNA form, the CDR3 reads TGCGCCAGCAGCCAAGGGGTGAGGAGCGGATCGAACACAGATACGCAGTATTTT.

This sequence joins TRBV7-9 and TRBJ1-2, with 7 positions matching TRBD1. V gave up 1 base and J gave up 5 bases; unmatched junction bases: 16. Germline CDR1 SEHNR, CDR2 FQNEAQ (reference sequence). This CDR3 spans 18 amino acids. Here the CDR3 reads CASSLGTGAVNDLYGYTF. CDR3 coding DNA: TGTGCCAGCAGCTTAGGTACAGGGGCCGTGAATGACTTATATGGCTACACCTTC.

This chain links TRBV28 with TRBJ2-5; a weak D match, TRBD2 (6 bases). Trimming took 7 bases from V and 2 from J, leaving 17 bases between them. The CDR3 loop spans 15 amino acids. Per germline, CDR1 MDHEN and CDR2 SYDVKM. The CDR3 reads CASNERTNIQETQYF. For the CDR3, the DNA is TGTGCCAGCAATGAAAGGACTAACATTCAAGAGACCCAGTACTTC.

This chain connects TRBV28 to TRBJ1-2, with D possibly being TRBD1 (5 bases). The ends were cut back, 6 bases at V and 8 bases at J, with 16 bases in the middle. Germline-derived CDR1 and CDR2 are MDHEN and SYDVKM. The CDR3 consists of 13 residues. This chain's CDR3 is CASSITGRGGYTF. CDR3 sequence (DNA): TGTGCCAGCAGCATAACAGGCCGGGGGGGCTACACCTTC.

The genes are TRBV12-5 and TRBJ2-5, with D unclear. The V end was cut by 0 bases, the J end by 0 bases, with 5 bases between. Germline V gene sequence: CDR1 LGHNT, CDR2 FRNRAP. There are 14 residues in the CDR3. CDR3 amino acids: CASGLVANQETQYF. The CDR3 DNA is TGTGCTAGTGGTTTGGTAGCCAACCAAGAGACCCAGTACTTC.

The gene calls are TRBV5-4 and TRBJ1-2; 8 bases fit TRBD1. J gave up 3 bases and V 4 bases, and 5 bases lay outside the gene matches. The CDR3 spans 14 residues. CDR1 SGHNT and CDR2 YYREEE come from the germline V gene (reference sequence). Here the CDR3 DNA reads TGTGCCAGCAGCGAAGGACAGGGCTACTATGGCTACACCTTC. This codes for CASSEGQGYYGYTF.

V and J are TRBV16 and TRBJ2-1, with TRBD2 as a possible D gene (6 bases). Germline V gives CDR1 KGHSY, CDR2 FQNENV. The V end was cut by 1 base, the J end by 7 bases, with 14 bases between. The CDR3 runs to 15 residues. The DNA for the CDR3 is TGTGCCAGCAGCCAATGGGCAACTAGCTGGAATGAGCAGTTCTTC. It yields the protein CASSQWATSWNEQFF.

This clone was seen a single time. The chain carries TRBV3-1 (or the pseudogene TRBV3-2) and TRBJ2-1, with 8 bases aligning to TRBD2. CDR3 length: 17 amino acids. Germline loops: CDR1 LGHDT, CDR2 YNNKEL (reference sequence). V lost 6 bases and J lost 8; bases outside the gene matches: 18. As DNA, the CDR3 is TGTGCCAGCAGTCCACCTAGCGGGTTTTTAGGTTCGGATGAGCAGTTCTTC. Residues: CASSPPSGFLGSDEQFF.

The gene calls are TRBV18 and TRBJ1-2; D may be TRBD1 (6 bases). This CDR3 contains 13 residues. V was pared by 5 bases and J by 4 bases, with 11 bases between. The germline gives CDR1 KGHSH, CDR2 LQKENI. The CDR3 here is CASSADSLYGYTF. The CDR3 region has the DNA TGTGCCAGCTCAGCGGACAGCCTCTATGGCTACACCTTC.